This TCR beta chain was identified in a study of T cell repertoires in cytomegalovirus infection. Study overall: Both CMV infection and a matching HLA type were indicated by public TCR beta signatures. Study observations and caveats: The response measured ex vivo was dominated by TCR beta clonotypes (HLA-C-restricted and CMV-specific). Cumulative frequency of public TCR beta families picked out carriers of CMV plus the relevant HLA.

A few counts support this clonotype. Its matching antigen is unknown. Using its own MiXCR run on the reads, TCRdb lists one record per CDR3 protein. This sample yields roughly 720,000 distinct CDR3 sequences, of which 35% to 45% are seen a single time; roughly 2.9% belongs to the top ten. The sample was PBMCs. This TCR came from a human donor in good health (CMV status not recorded). Some clones in this sample may be carry-over from other donors' samples.

The CDR3 is CSAVESPGGEQFF. The CDR3 region has the DNA TGCAGCGCAGTAGAGAGTCCGGGGGGTGAGCAGTTCTTC. The chain is built from TRBV29-1 and TRBJ2-1; the match to TRBD2 covers 7 bases. Germline V gives CDR1 SQVTM, CDR2 ANQGSEA. The CDR3 extends over 13 amino acids. Germline trimming cut 7 bases from V and 9 bases from J; bases unmatched to any gene: 12.